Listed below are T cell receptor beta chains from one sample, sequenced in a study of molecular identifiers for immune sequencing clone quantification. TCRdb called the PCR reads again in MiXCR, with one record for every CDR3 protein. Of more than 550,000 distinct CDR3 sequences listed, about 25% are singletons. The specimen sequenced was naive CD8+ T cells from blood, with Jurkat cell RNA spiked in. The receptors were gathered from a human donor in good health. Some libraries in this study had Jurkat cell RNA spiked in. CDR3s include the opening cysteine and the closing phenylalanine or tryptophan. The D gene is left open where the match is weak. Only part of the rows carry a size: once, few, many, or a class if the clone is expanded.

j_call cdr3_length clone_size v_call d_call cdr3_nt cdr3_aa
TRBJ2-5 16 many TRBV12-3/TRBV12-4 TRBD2 TGTGCCAGCAGTTTGAGCTTTGGGACTAGAAAAGAGACCCAGTACTTC CASSLSFGTRKETQYF
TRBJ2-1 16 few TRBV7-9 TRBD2 TGTGCCAGCAGCTACACTAGCGGGAGTCCCCAGGGGGAGCAGTTCTTC CASSYTSGSPQGEQFF
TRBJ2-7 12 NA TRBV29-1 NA TGCAGCGTTGCCGTAGATGGCCACGAGCAGTACTTC CSVAVDGHEQYF
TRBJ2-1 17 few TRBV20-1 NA TGCAGTGCTAGTGAAGTCATACAACCAGGAGGCTACAATGAGCAGTTCTTC CSASEVIQPGGYNEQFF
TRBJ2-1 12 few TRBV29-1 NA TGCAGCGGGACCGGTACCTACAATGAGCAGTTCTTC CSGTGTYNEQFF
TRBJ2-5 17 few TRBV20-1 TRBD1 TGCAGTGCTAGCCCCGACAGGGGGCCGGGAGTTCTCGGGACCCAGTACTTC CSASPDRGPGVLGTQYF
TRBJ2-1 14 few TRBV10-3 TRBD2 TGTGCCATCAGTGTACTAGCGGGGGACAATGAGCAGTTCTTC CAISVLAGDNEQFF
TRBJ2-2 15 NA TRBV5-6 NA TGTGCCAGCAGCTTGTCATCAGGGGCCACCGGGGAGCTGTTTTTT CASSLSSGATGELFF
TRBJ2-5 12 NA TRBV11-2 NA TGTGCCAGCAGCCAGACCGAAGAGACCCAGTACTTC CASSQTEETQYF
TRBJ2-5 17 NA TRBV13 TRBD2 TGTGCCAGCAGCCCCCCGCTAGCGGGAGGGCCAGGAGAGACCCAGTACTTC CASSPPLAGGPGETQYF
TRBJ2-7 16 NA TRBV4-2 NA TGTGCCAGCAGCCAAGAGGAAGTGGGGAGCTCCTACGAGCAGTACTTC CASSQEEVGSSYEQYF
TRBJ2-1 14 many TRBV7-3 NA TGTGCCAGCAGCTTAACTAGCTCCTACAATGAGCAGTTCTTC CASSLTSSYNEQFF
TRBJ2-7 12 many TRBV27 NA TGTGCCAGCAGCAACTTAGGCCCCGAGCAGTACTTC CASSNLGPEQYF
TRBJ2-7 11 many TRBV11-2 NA TGTGCCAGCAGCTCGTTGGCCGAGCAGTACTTC CASSSLAEQYF
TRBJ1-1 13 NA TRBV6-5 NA TGTGCCAGCAGTTACTCGAAGAGCACTGGAGCTTTCTTT CASSYSKSTGAFF
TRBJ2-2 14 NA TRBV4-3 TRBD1 TGCGCCAGCGGACAGGGGGCTATAGGCGTGGAGCTGTTTTTT CASGQGAIGVELFF
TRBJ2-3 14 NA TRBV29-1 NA TGCAGCGTTCAGGGTACCCCTGGCACCGATACGCAGTATTTT CSVQGTPGTDTQYF
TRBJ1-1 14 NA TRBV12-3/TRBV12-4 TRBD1 TGTGCCAGCAGTTCTACCGGGACAGGCCTTGAAGCTTTCTTT CASSSTGTGLEAFF
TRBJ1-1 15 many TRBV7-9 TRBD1 TGTGCCAGCAGCTATGGACAGGGGCGGCACACTGAAGCTTTCTTT CASSYGQGRHTEAFF
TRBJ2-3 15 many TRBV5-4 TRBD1 TGTGCCAGCAGCTTGGGGACAGGAGGAACAGATACGCAGTATTTT CASSLGTGGTDTQYF
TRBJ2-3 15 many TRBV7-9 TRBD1 TGTGCCAGCAGCTTAGAGCGGACAGGGCTAGATACGCAGTATTTT CASSLERTGLDTQYF
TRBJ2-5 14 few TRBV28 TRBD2 TGTGCCAGCACCCTTCTGCGGGGGTCAGAGACCCAGTACTTC CASTLLRGSETQYF
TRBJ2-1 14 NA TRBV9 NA TGTGCCAGCAGCGTAGGAGGAGCGAGATATGAGCAGTTCTTC CASSVGGARYEQFF
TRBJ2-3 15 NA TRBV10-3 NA TGTGCCACCCTCCCGGTACTAGCCGACACAGATACGCAGTATTTT CATLPVLADTDTQYF
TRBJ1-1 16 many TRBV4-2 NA TGTGCCAGCAGCCAAGTTGGAGACATGTCGAACACTGAAGCTTTCTTT CASSQVGDMSNTEAFF
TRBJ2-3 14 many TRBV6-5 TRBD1 TGTGCCAGCCAGGCCGGGACAGGGCCAGATACGCAGTATTTT CASQAGTGPDTQYF
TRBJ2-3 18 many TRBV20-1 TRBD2 TGCAGTGTTCCTCAAGGGACTAGCGGGAGTCGTAGCACAGATACGCAGTATTTT CSVPQGTSGSRSTDTQYF
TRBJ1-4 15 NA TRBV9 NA TGTGCCAGCAGCGTAGTTGGTAGGGCGGGGGAAAAACTGTTTTTT CASSVVGRAGEKLFF
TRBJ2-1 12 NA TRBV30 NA TGTGCCTGGAGTGTGGTGGCGCCCGAGCAGTTCTTC CAWSVVAPEQFF
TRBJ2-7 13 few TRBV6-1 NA TGTGCCAGCAGTGATCTGGGGGCCTACGAGCAGTACTTC CASSDLGAYEQYF
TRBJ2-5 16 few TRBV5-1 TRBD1 TGCGCCAGCAGCTTGGAGCCAGGGGGTCCGGGGGAGACCCAGTACTTC CASSLEPGGPGETQYF
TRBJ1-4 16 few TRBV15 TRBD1 TGTGCCACCCGCTCGGGGGGACAGGGGCCAGGGGAAAAACTGTTTTTT CATRSGGQGPGEKLFF
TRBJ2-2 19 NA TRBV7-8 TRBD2 TGTGCCAGCAGCTTAGATCTAGCGGGGGGAATATCGAACACCGGGGAGCTGTTTTTT CASSLDLAGGISNTGELFF
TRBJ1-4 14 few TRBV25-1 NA TGTGCCAGCAGTAGGGGGGCCGAGAATGAAAAACTGTTTTTT CASSRGAENEKLFF
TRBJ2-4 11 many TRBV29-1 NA TGCAGCGTTAAGGAGGGGGACCTGGAGTACTTC CSVKEGDLEYF
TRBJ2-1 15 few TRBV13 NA TGTGCCAGCAGCTCTCCGGGTCTGGCCGACAATGAGCAGTTCTTC CASSSPGLADNEQFF
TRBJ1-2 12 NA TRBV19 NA TGTGCCAGTACAACAGGGCTCTATGGCTACACCTTC CASTTGLYGYTF
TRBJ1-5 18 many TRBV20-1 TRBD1 TGCAGTGCTAGAGCGGGACAGTTCTTCGAAGTGGGCAATCAGCCCCAGCATTTT CSARAGQFFEVGNQPQHF
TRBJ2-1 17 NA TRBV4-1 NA TGCGCCAGCAGCCAAGAAGGGGTGGGATCTACCTACAATGAGCAGTTCTTC CASSQEGVGSTYNEQFF
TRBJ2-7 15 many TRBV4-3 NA TGCGCCAGCAGCCAGGCGGGGGCCCGGGCCTACGAGCAGTACTTC CASSQAGARAYEQYF
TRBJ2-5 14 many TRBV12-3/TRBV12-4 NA TGTGCCAGCAGCCCGACAGGTACCCAAGAGACCCAGTACTTC CASSPTGTQETQYF
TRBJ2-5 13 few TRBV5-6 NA TGTGCCAGCAATTGGGCGCCGGAAGGACCCCAGTACTTC CASNWAPEGPQYF
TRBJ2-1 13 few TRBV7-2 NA TGTGCCAGCAGCTTAGGGGGGGAATTTGAGCAGTTCTTC CASSLGGEFEQFF
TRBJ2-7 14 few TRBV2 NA TGTGCCAGCCTTAGAGGAGGGGGCTCCTACGAGCAGTACTTC CASLRGGGSYEQYF
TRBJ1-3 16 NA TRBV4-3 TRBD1 TGCGCCAGCAGCCAACCGGGACAGGTGTTTGGAAACACCATATATTTT CASSQPGQVFGNTIYF